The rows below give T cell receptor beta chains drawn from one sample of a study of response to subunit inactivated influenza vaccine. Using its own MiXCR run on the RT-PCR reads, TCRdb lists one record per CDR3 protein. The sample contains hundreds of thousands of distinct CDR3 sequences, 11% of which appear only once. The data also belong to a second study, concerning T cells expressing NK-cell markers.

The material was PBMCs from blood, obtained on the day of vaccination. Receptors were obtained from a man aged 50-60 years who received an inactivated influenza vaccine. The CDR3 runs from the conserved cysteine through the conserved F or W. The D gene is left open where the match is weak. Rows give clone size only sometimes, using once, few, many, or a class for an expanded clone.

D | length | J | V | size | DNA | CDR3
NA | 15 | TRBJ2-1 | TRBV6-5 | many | TGTGCCAGCAGCTACAGACTGAGCTCCTACAATGAGCAGTTCTTC | CASSYRLSSYNEQFF
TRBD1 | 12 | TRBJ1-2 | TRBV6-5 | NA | TGTGCCAGCAGTGACAGGGTTGGCGGCTACACCTTC | CASSDRVGGYTF
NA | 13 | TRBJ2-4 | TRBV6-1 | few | TGTGCCACGCACGGACTAGCCAAAAACATTCAGTACTTC | CATHGLAKNIQYF
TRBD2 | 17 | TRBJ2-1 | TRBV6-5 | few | TGTGCCAGCAGTTACGATAGCGGGGGGGCCTCCTACAATGAGCAGTTCTTC | CASSYDSGGASYNEQFF
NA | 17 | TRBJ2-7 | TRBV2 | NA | TGTGCCAGCAGCGAACAGGAGACGCGTACCCTACGAGGGGAGCAGTACTTC | CASSEQETRTLRGEQYF
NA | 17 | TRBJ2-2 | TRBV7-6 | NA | TGTGCCAGCAGCTTACTACGGAAAGCGATGAAGACCGGGGAGCTGTTTTTT | CASSLLRKAMKTGELFF
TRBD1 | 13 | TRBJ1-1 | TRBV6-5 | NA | TGTGCCAGCAGTTGGACAGGGGGCACTGAAGCTTTCTTT | CASSWTGGTEAFF
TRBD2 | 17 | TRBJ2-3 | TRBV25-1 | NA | TGTGCCAGCAGTGAGTTTCTAGCGGGGAGCCTCACAGATACGCAGTATTTT | CASSEFLAGSLTDTQYF
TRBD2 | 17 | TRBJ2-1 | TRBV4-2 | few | TGTGCCAGCAGCCAAGCGGGGGGACTAGCGGGAGGCGCTGAACCATTCTTC | CASSQAGGLAGGAEPFF
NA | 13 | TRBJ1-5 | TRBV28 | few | TGTGCCAGCAGCCCGCAATTGAATCAGCCCCAGCATTTT | CASSPQLNQPQHF
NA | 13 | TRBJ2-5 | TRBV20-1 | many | TGCAGTGCTAGAAGACCAGCCCCAGAGACCCAGTACTTC | CSARRPAPETQYF
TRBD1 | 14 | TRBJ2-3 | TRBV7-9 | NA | TGTGCCAGCAGTGTACAGGGGGGAACAGATACGCAGTATTTT | CASSVQGGTDTQYF
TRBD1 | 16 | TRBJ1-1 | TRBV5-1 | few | TGCGCCAGCAGCTACGGGACAGGGGGCCTGGTCACTGAAGCTTTCTTT | CASSYGTGGLVTEAFF
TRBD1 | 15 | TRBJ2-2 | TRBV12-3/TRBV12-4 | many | TGCGCCAGCAGCTTGGGACAGGGGAACACCGGGGAGCTGTTTTTT | CASSLGQGNTGELFF
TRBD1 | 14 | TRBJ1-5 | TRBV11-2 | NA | TGTGCCAGCAGCTACAGGGGTTTCAGTCAGCCCCAGCATTTT | CASSYRGFSQPQHF
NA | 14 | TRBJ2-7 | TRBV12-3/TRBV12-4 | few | TGTGCCAGCAGTACTGCAGGGTTTTCGTACGAGCAGTACTTC | CASSTAGFSYEQYF
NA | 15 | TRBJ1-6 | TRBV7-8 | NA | TGTGCCAGCAGCCCCTTGGGCAGAGATAATTCACCCCTCCACTTT | CASSPLGRDNSPLHF
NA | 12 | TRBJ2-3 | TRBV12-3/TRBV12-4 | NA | TGTGCCAGCAGTCCAAGCAGGGGTACGCAGTATTTT | CASSPSRGTQYF
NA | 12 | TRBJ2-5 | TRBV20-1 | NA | TGCAGTGCCCACAGGGGGGGAGAGACCCAGTACTTC | CSAHRGGETQYF
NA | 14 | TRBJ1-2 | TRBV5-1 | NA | TGCGCCAGCAGCCGGGACCTCGCGAGGGGGGGCTACACCTTC | CASSRDLARGGYTF
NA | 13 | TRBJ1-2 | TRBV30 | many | TGTGCCTGGAAGAACAGGCAGGCCGGCAGCTACACCTTC | CAWKNRQAGSYTF
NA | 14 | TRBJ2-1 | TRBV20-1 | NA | TGCAGTGCCGAACCGGACCGTTCCTACAATGAGCAGTTCTTC | CSAEPDRSYNEQFF
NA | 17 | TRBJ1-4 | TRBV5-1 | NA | TGCGCCAGCAGCTTGTGGAGCGGAGGAAGAACTAATGAAAAACTGTTTTTT | CASSLWSGGRTNEKLFF
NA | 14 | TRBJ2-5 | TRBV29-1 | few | TGCAGCGTTGAAGGGTTTGCGGCCCAAGAGACCCAGTACTTC | CSVEGFAAQETQYF
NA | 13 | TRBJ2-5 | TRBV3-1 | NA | TGTGCCAGCAGCCAAGATCCCCCGGGGACCCAGTACTTC | CASSQDPPGTQYF
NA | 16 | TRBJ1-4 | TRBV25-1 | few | TGTGCCAGCAGTGGAGACAGATCTGCAACTAATGAAAAACTGTTTTTT | CASSGDRSATNEKLFF
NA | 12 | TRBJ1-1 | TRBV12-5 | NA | TGTGCTAGTGGGGGGGACGGAAACTGGGCTTTCTTT | CASGGDGNWAFF
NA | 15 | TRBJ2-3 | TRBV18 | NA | TGTGCCAGCTCACCTGCGGAGTCTCGCCGAGATACGCAGTATTTT | CASSPAESRRDTQYF
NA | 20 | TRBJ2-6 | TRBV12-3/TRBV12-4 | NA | TGTGCCAGCAGTTCCGCAACCCGAGACGGATGGTTGGGTGGGGCCAACGTCCTGACTTTC | CASSSATRDGWLGGANVLTF
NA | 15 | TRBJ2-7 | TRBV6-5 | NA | TGTGCCAGCAGTTCCCACAACGATCCTTCCTACGAGCAGTACTTC | CASSSHNDPSYEQYF
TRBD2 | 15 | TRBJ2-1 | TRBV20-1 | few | TGCAGTGCCCCGATTTGGGCGGGGGGGGGAAATGAGCAGTTCTTC | CSAPIWAGGGNEQFF
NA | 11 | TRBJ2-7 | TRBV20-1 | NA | TGCAGTGCTAGACCAGACTACGAGCAGTACTTC | CSARPDYEQYF
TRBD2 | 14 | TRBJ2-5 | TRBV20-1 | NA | TGCAGTGCTTCTGGGGGGGGATCGAGCGAGACCCAGTACTTC | CSASGGGSSETQYF
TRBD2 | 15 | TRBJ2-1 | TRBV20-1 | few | TGCAGTGCTAGTAAGGTGACTAGCGGGTACAATGAGCAGTTCTTC | CSASKVTSGYNEQFF
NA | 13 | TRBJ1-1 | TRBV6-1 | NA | TGTGCCAGCAGAGAGGACTCGAACACTGAAGCTTTCTTT | CASREDSNTEAFF
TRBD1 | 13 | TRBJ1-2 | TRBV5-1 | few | TGCGCCAGCAGAACGGACAGGGGGTCTGGCTACACCTTC | CASRTDRGSGYTF
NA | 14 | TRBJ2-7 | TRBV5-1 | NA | TGCGCCAGCAGCTTGGCCGAGGGGACCTACGAGCAGTACTTC | CASSLAEGTYEQYF
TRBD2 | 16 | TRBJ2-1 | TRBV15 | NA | TGTGCCACCAGCAGAGACCCTAGCGGAGGCTACAATGAGCAGTTCTTC | CATSRDPSGGYNEQFF
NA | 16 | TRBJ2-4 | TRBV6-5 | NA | TGTGCCAGCAGTTACTCTGGAGGGGTAGCCAAAAACATTCAGTACTTC | CASSYSGGVAKNIQYF
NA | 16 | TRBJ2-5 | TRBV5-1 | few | TGCGCCAGCAGCGGAACTTTAGGGGATGGGGAAGAGACCCAGTACTTC | CASSGTLGDGEETQYF
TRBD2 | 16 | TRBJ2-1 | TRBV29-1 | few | TGCAGCGTTGAAGTGGGGCGCGGGGGGTCGTACAATGAGCAGTTCTTC | CSVEVGRGGSYNEQFF
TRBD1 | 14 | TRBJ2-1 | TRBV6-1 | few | TGTGCCAGCAGGGGGACAGGGGGCGGGAATGAGCAGTTCTTC | CASRGTGGGNEQFF
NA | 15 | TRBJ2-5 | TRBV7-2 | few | TGTGCCAGCAGCTTAATGCCCAGGGATCAAGAGACCCAGTACTTC | CASSLMPRDQETQYF
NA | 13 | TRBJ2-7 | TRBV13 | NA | TGTGCCAGCAGCCCGCCGGAGAACTACGAGCAGTACTTC | CASSPPENYEQYF
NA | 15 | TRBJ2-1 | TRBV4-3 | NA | TGCGCCAGCAGCCAAGAATCTGCGGGGTACAATGAGCAGTTCTTC | CASSQESAGYNEQFF
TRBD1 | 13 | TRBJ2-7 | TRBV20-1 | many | TGCAGTGCTAGACCGGGACAGAGATACGAGCAGTACTTC | CSARPGQRYEQYF
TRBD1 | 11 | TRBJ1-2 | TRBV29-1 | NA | TGCAGCGTTTGGACAGGGGGGGGCTACACCTTC | CSVWTGGGYTF
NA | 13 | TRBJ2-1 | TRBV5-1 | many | TGCGCCAGCAGCTTGGGGGTCTACAATGAGCAGTTCTTC | CASSLGVYNEQFF
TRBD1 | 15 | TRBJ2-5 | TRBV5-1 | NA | TGCGCCAGCAGCGTGACAGGGGGAGGGCAAGAGACCCAGTACTTC | CASSVTGGGQETQYF
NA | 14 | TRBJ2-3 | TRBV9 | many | TGTGCCAGCAGCGTCTTGGGGGCCGAAGATACGCAGTATTTT | CASSVLGAEDTQYF
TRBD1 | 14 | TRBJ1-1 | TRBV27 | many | TGTGCCAGCAGTTTATCCAGGGGGGCGACTGAAGCTTTCTTT | CASSLSRGATEAFF
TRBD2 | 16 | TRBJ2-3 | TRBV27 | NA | TGTGCCAGCAGTTTGGGACTAGCGGGGGGTGAGGATACGCAGTATTTT | CASSLGLAGGEDTQYF
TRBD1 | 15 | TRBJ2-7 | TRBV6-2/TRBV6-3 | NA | TGTGCCAGCAGCCCAACAGGGGGCGGGTCCTACGAGCAGTACTTC | CASSPTGGGSYEQYF
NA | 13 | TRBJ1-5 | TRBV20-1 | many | TGCAGTGCTAGAGTACAGTTAAATCAGCCCCAGCATTTT | CSARVQLNQPQHF
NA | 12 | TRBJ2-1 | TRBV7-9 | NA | TGTGCCAGCAACCAACCGTCGGTTGAGCAGTTCTTC | CASNQPSVEQFF